This TCR beta chain emerged from a study of T cells in Graves' hyperthyroidism and ophthalmopathy. The TCR beta CDR3 regions underwent amplification using RNA transcripts as the source. Using the HTBI primer set, a first-round RT-PCR was run on the TCR CDR3. Each CDR3 protein is one row after TCRdb ran MiXCR on the multiplex PCR reads. The data hold about 380,000 distinct CDR3 sequences, with roughly 13% observed a single time. Germline loops: CDR1 MNHEY, CDR2 SMNVEV (reference sequence). V gave up 7 bases and J gave up 3 bases, with 7 bases separating them. The CDR3 loop spans 11 amino acids. Orbital computed tomography and thyroid ultrasound, together with serum TRAb and thyroxine and clinical symptoms, were used for diagnoses.

Source material: blood. This clonotype was obtained from a man in his thirties or forties with Graves' hyperthyroidism that later progressed to Graves' ophthalmopathy. The chain couples TRBV27 to TRBJ2-7; the D is unclear. In DNA, the CDR3 is TGTGCCAGCATACGGAACTACGAGCAGTACTTC. Translated: CASIRNYEQYF.